These 8 T cell receptor beta chains share one sample of origin, sequenced in a study of neurological immune-mediated disorders. TCRdb re-called the 5' RACE reads through MiXCR, storing one row per CDR3 protein. The table includes about 59,000 distinct CDR3 sequences, approximately 3.7% detected once. Input material: PBMCs. These receptors came from a woman aged 45-65 years with multiple sclerosis.

This clonotype showed up many times. CDR3 loop: CATSDSFRDRNTDTQYF. CDR3 in DNA: TGTGCCACCAGTGATTCTTTTAGGGACAGAAACACAGATACGCAGTATTTT. The rearrangement joins TRBV24-1 to TRBJ2-3; TRBD1 matches 7 bases. J lost 2 bases, V lost 2 bases, and 9 bases had no gene match. CDR1 and CDR2 (germline): KGHDR, SFDVKD. The CDR3 loop spans 17 amino acids.

The chain couples TRBV7-2 to TRBJ2-1; 11 positions match TRBD2. CDR1 is SGHTA and CDR2 is FQGNSA in the germline V gene. The V and J ends lost 2 bases and 0 bases, in that order; junction bases with no gene match: 9. The CDR3 consists of 19 residues. CDR3 bases: TGTGCCAGCAGCTTAAAGGGACTAGCGGTCGATGGCTCCTACAATGAGCAGTTCTTC. Residues: CASSLKGLAVDGSYNEQFF.

The table lists this clonotype with many counts. This sequence joins TRBV4-2 and TRBJ2-1, with 10 bases lining up with TRBD2. Unmatched junction bases numbered 6, after V lost 3 bases and J lost 7 bases. There are 15 residues in the CDR3. CDR1 LGHNA and CDR2 YNFKEQ come from the germline V gene. CDR3 DNA sequence: TGTGCCAGCAGCCACGAACAGGGACTAGCGAATGAGCAGTTCTTC. Translating it yields CASSHEQGLANEQFF.

This clonotype came up many times. CDR3 sequence reads: CASSLNRQEQYF. The CDR3 bases are TGTGCCAGCAGTTTGAACAGGCAGGAACAGTACTTC. The chain carries TRBV12-3 or TRBV12-4 and TRBJ2-7; maybe TRBD1 (5 bases). Trimming pared 3 bases from V and 10 bases from J, leaving 13 bases between. CDR3 size: 12 residues.

There are many counts of this clonotype. V and J are TRBV7-9 and TRBJ1-1; TRBD1 is a possible D gene (5 bases). Trimming removed 1 base from V and 5 bases from J, with 14 bases in between. The CDR3 length is 15 residues. CDR1 SEHNR and CDR2 FQNEAQ come from the germline V gene (reference sequence). CDR3 DNA sequence: TGTGCCAGCAGCTTAGATGCCGGGCAGGGAACTGAAGCTTTCTTT. Its protein is CASSLDAGQGTEAFF.

This clonotype was observed many times. The rearrangement uses TRBV3-1 and TRBJ1-5, with D possibly TRBD1 on 5 matching bases. Germline lookup yields CDR1 LGHDT and CDR2 YNNKEL (reference sequence). The CDR3 spans 17 residues. The V gene lost 0 bases and the J gene lost 2 bases, with 14 bases spanning the gap. This CDR3 reads CASSQDRGVGGNQPQHF. Written as DNA, the CDR3 is TGTGCCAGCAGCCAAGATCGGGGGGTTGGTGGCAATCAGCCCCAGCATTTT.

This clonotype was picked up many times. The rearrangement uses TRBV2 and TRBJ1-4; 7 bases agree with TRBD1. The CDR3 consists of 14 residues. Germline V gene data show CDR1 as SNHLY and CDR2 as FYNNEI. J gave up 6 bases and V 3 bases, and 4 bases lay outside the gene matches. CDR3 residues: CASSDGTADEKLFF. DNA of the CDR3: TGTGCCAGCAGTGACGGGACAGCAGATGAAAAACTGTTTTTT.

A word on this clonotype: Since a much larger clone is just one base distant, this may be a read error. V usage is TRBV24-1 and J usage is TRBJ1-5; perhaps TRBD1 as D (6 bases). CDR1 and CDR2 (germline): KGHDR, SFDVKD. The CDR3 sequence is 13 residues long. The CDR3 nucleotides are TGTGCCATACAGGGAGTGGGCAATCAGCCCCAGAATTTT. It is translated as CAIQGVGNQPQNF.